These T cell receptor beta chains were read from a single sample in a study of T cells after yellow fever vaccination. TCRdb reanalysed the 5' RACE reads using MiXCR and keeps one entry per CDR3 protein. The sample includes a few hundred thousand distinct CDR3 sequences, about 6.9% of them seen just once. Sequences were derived from PBMCs, sampled roughly 45 days after the first yellow fever vaccination. The receptor set was obtained from a man in his late teens or twenties who received the YFV17D yellow fever vaccine. The conserved cysteine and the conserved F or W are not part of the CDR3 here. A D gene is named only where the DNA matches it firmly.

D gene: TRBD2; V gene: TRBV24-1; J gene: TRBJ2-3; CDR3 protein: ATSDPAGRGTDTQY
D gene: -; V gene: TRBV12-5; J gene: TRBJ1-1; CDR3 protein: ASGDPGHQPEAF
D gene: -; V gene: TRBV19; J gene: TRBJ2-7; CDR3 protein: ASSPWDTTLYEQY
D gene: -; V gene: TRBV9; J gene: TRBJ2-3; CDR3 protein: ASSVASGTDTQY
D gene: -; V gene: TRBV4-2; J gene: TRBJ2-3; CDR3 protein: AMWPGITDTQY
D gene: -; V gene: TRBV12-3/TRBV12-4; J gene: TRBJ1-4; CDR3 protein: ASSEGGSTNEKLF
D gene: -; V gene: TRBV4-3; J gene: TRBJ2-3; CDR3 protein: ASSQDPGFNTDTQY
D gene: -; V gene: TRBV25-1; J gene: TRBJ2-3; CDR3 protein: ASRGDFTDTQY
D gene: -; V gene: TRBV20-1; J gene: TRBJ2-3; CDR3 protein: SASVWRVGTDTQY
D gene: -; V gene: TRBV4-3; J gene: TRBJ1-6; CDR3 protein: ASSQDRGVANSYNSPLH
D gene: -; V gene: TRBV4-3; J gene: TRBJ2-4; CDR3 protein: ASSPLTGQNIQY
D gene: -; V gene: TRBV12-3/TRBV12-4; J gene: TRBJ1-5; CDR3 protein: ASSFRVYGTLNQPQH
D gene: -; V gene: TRBV12-5; J gene: TRBJ2-5; CDR3 protein: ASGLWGGRETQY
D gene: TRBD1; V gene: TRBV12-3/TRBV12-4; J gene: TRBJ2-7; CDR3 protein: ASRAGTGVYEQY
D gene: -; V gene: TRBV7-6; J gene: TRBJ2-2; CDR3 protein: ASSLDAGRITGELF
D gene: -; V gene: TRBV7-9; J gene: TRBJ2-7; CDR3 protein: ASSSLLTGVEQY
D gene: -; V gene: TRBV9; J gene: TRBJ1-2; CDR3 protein: ASSVGSSGGVGYGYT
D gene: -; V gene: TRBV7-9; J gene: TRBJ2-3; CDR3 protein: ASSLWGSGTDTQY
D gene: TRBD1; V gene: TRBV29-1; J gene: TRBJ2-7; CDR3 protein: SVEARDRGSEQY
D gene: TRBD1; V gene: TRBV5-1; J gene: TRBJ2-5; CDR3 protein: ASSLGGTGEHETQY
D gene: -; V gene: TRBV20-1; J gene: TRBJ2-3; CDR3 protein: SASGPTDTQY
D gene: TRBD1; V gene: TRBV7-2; J gene: TRBJ1-2; CDR3 protein: ASSSGTGNRIRGYT
D gene: -; V gene: TRBV12-3/TRBV12-4; J gene: TRBJ2-7; CDR3 protein: ASSLRQMGSYEQY
D gene: -; V gene: TRBV25-1; J gene: TRBJ2-3; CDR3 protein: ASSAQTGAGTDTQY
D gene: -; V gene: TRBV12-3/TRBV12-4; J gene: TRBJ1-6; CDR3 protein: ASSPRESNSPLH
D gene: TRBD1; V gene: TRBV5-4; J gene: TRBJ2-3; CDR3 protein: ASRRGQEITDTQY
D gene: TRBD2; V gene: TRBV28; J gene: TRBJ2-1; CDR3 protein: ASSLNSGGHGEQF
D gene: -; V gene: TRBV12-3/TRBV12-4; J gene: TRBJ1-2; CDR3 protein: ASGKSSGYT
D gene: TRBD2; V gene: TRBV5-1; J gene: TRBJ2-1; CDR3 protein: ASSSGTSGASYNEQF
D gene: -; V gene: TRBV30; J gene: TRBJ2-1; CDR3 protein: AWSALYNEQF
D gene: -; V gene: TRBV7-2; J gene: TRBJ1-6; CDR3 protein: ASSLALAGPPLH
D gene: -; V gene: TRBV9; J gene: TRBJ2-1; CDR3 protein: ASSVGQLAEQF
D gene: -; V gene: TRBV6-2/TRBV6-3; J gene: TRBJ2-5; CDR3 protein: ASKGETQY
D gene: -; V gene: TRBV16; J gene: TRBJ2-4; CDR3 protein: ASSQSQETLFQY
D gene: -; V gene: TRBV4-1; J gene: TRBJ1-4; CDR3 protein: ASSQVRDEKLF
D gene: -; V gene: TRBV20-1; J gene: TRBJ2-1; CDR3 protein: SARSARLNEQF
D gene: -; V gene: TRBV5-4; J gene: TRBJ2-1; CDR3 protein: ASSFGSISYNEQF
D gene: -; V gene: TRBV7-9; J gene: TRBJ1-1; CDR3 protein: ASSSIDWNTEAF
D gene: -; V gene: TRBV7-3; J gene: TRBJ2-3; CDR3 protein: ASSLGTRYTDTQY
D gene: -; V gene: TRBV20-1; J gene: TRBJ2-7; CDR3 protein: SARDRRQTFYEQY
D gene: -; V gene: TRBV5-1; J gene: TRBJ2-5; CDR3 protein: ASSLVETQY
D gene: -; V gene: TRBV3-1; J gene: TRBJ1-2; CDR3 protein: ASTLAGGRGYT
D gene: TRBD1; V gene: TRBV11-3; J gene: TRBJ2-2; CDR3 protein: ASSFGTGGPGELF
D gene: -; V gene: TRBV5-1; J gene: TRBJ2-7; CDR3 protein: ASRRKGGDYEQY
D gene: TRBD1; V gene: TRBV7-9; J gene: TRBJ2-5; CDR3 protein: ASSILQGVGETQY
D gene: TRBD1; V gene: TRBV27; J gene: TRBJ1-2; CDR3 protein: ASSLWPNAGGEDFT
D gene: -; V gene: TRBV5-5; J gene: TRBJ2-7; CDR3 protein: ASSLGLYEQY
D gene: -; V gene: TRBV6-5; J gene: TRBJ2-1; CDR3 protein: ASSYSKAGEQF
D gene: -; V gene: TRBV6-1; J gene: TRBJ1-2; CDR3 protein: ASTQAAGFYGYT
D gene: TRBD2; V gene: TRBV7-6; J gene: TRBJ2-5; CDR3 protein: ASSPRLAGRQETQY
D gene: -; V gene: TRBV7-2; J gene: TRBJ2-5; CDR3 protein: ASSLFPGGGTQY
D gene: -; V gene: TRBV20-1; J gene: TRBJ2-3; CDR3 protein: SVPPYRVGTDTQY
D gene: -; V gene: TRBV14; J gene: TRBJ2-1; CDR3 protein: ASSQWPHNFEF
D gene: TRBD2; V gene: TRBV7-2; J gene: TRBJ2-3; CDR3 protein: ARGGGGSTDTQY
D gene: -; V gene: TRBV7-6; J gene: TRBJ2-2; CDR3 protein: ASSGPDHNTGELF
D gene: TRBD1; V gene: TRBV5-1; J gene: TRBJ2-3; CDR3 protein: ASSPDRGDTDTQY
D gene: TRBD1; V gene: TRBV4-3; J gene: TRBJ1-3; CDR3 protein: ASGTANVLSSGNTIY
D gene: -; V gene: TRBV7-2; J gene: TRBJ1-2; CDR3 protein: ASSLDSNYGFT
D gene: -; V gene: TRBV5-4; J gene: TRBJ1-2; CDR3 protein: ASSLVILQGRDGYT
D gene: -; V gene: TRBV4-3; J gene: TRBJ2-2; CDR3 protein: ASSQGTGRNTGELF